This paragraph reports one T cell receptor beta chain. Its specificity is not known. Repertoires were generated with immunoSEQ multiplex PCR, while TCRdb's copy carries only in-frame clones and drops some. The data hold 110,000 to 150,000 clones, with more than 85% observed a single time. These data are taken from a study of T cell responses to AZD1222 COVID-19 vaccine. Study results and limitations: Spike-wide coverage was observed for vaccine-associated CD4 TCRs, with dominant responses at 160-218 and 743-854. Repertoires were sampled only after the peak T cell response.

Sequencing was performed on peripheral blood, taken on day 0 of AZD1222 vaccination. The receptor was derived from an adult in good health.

CDR3 nucleotides: TGTGCCAGCAGCTCATTAGATTCTGCGCAGTACTTC. It yields the protein CASSSLDSAQYF. The chain has TRBV7-2 and TRBJ2-7, with D uncertain. This CDR3 has 12 residues. CDR1 and CDR2 (germline): SGHTA, FQGNSA. Trimming cost V 4 bases and J 9 bases, with 13 bases left between them.